The 5 T cell receptor beta chains below all came from one sample that was sequenced in a study of brain metastases from non-small cell lung cancer. Sequenced by immunoSEQ multiplex PCR; TCRdb stores in-frame clones only, minus some. Here the sample spans roughly 1,200 clones, 70% to 90% being singletons. Sample: tumor-adjacent normal tissue. These receptors originate from a donor aged 40 or over with non-small cell lung cancer.

The V and J genes are TRBV7-2 and TRBJ2-2; weak D call: TRBD2 (6 bases). V dropped 1 base and J dropped 6 bases, with 15 bases sitting between them. CDR1 and CDR2 (germline): SGHTA, FQGNSA. The CDR3 sequence is 16 residues long. CDR3 sequence (DNA): TGTGCCAGCAGCTTAGAAGGGCGGAGGGGCCCCGGGGAGCTGTTTTTT. It specifies CASSLEGRRGPGELFF.

This clone has just a few counts. The chain uses TRBV6-1 and TRBJ2-3; the D call may be TRBD1 or TRBD2 (5 bases each). Germline values: CDR1 MNHNS, CDR2 SASEGT. This CDR3 contains 15 residues. Trimming took off 2 bases at V and 4 bases at J, with 13 bases between the two ends. The CDR3 DNA reads as TGTGCCAGCAGTGAATTGGGGGTAGGGTCAGATACGCAGTATTTT. Translating gives CASSELGVGSDTQYF.

As for this clone: At one boundary the junction diverges from the germline segment, which might be a read error. V gene TRBV5-4 combines with J gene TRBJ1-3; TRBD1 matches 8 bases. The CDR3 totals 16 residues. The germline CDR1 and CDR2 sequences are SGHNT and YYREEE (reference sequence). In nucleotides, the CDR3 is TGTGCCAGCAGCGGAACAGGGGGAATCTCTGGAAACACTATATATTTT. It encodes CASSGTGGISGNTIYF.

The count of this clone is one. This rearrangement joins TRBV5-6 to TRBJ1-5, with TRBD1 matching 9 bases. The V and J ends lost 4 bases and 6 bases, in that order; junction bases with no gene match: 5. CDR1 is SGHDT and CDR2 is YYEEEE in the germline V gene. The CDR3 extends over 14 amino acids. CDR3 loop: CASSRDRVPQPQHF. CDR3 nucleotides: TGTGCCAGCAGCCGGGACAGGGTTCCTCAGCCCCAGCATTTT.

A word on this clone: One junction end disagrees with the germline gene, perhaps due to a read error. The genes are TRBV5-5 and TRBJ1-2, with a possible D match to TRBD1 (6 bases). The CDR3 sequence is 13 residues long. The germline gives CDR1 SGHKS, CDR2 YYEKEE (reference sequence). CDR3 residues: CASSLDSTYSYTF. In nucleotides, the CDR3 is TGTGCCAGCAGCCTGGACAGTACCTATAGCTACACCTTC. Complete variable domain (other parts from reference TRBV5-5 and TRBJ1-2): DAGVTQSPTHLIKTRGQQVTLRCSPISGHKSVSWYQQVLGQGPQFIFQYYEKEERGRGNFPDRFSARQFPNYSSELNVNALLLGDSALYLCASSLDSTYSYTFGSGTRLTVV.